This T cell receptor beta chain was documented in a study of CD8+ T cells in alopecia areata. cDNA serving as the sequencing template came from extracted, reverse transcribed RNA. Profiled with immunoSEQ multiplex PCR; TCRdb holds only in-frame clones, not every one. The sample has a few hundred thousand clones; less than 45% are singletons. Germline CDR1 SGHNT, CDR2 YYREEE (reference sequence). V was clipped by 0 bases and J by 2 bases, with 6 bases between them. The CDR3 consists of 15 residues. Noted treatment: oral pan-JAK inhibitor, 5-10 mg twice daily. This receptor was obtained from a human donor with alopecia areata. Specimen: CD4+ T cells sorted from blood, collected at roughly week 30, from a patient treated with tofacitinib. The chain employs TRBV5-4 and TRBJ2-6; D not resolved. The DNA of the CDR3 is TGTGCCAGCAGCTTGGACCCGGCTGGGGCCAACGTCCTGACTTTC. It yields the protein CASSLDPAGANVLTF.